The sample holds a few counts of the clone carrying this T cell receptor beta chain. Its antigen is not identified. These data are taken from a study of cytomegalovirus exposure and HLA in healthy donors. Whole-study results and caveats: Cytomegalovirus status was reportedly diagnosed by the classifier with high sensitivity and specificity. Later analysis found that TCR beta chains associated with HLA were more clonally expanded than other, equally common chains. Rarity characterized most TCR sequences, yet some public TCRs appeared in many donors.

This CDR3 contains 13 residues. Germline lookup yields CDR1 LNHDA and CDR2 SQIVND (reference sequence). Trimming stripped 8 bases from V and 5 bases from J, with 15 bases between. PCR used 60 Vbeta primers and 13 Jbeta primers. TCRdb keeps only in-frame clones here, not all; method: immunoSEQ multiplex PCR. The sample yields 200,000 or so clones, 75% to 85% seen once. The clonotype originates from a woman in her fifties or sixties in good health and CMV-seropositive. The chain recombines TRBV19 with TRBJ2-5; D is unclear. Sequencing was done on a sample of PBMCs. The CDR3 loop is CASRESITETQYF. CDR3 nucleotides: TGTGCCAGTCGAGAGTCGATCACGGAGACCCAGTACTTC.